The 8 T cell receptor beta chains below were found in one sample sequenced in a study of tumor-infiltrating lymphocytes in primary liver carcinoma. Starting from around 500 ng of total RNA, TCR beta cDNA was produced with a primer in the constant region. ARM-PCR was slightly modified, and three nested multiplex PCR rounds with it gave rise to the TCR beta libraries. The study ran its first two PCR rounds for approximately 11 cycles each, using TRBV1-TRBV30 forward primers and a C-beta reverse primer. TCRdb called the multiplex PCR reads again in MiXCR, with one record for every CDR3 protein. The data contain roughly 80,000 distinct CDR3 sequences, roughly 72% of them singletons. Joint extraction of RNA and DNA used about 17-31 mg of bulk tissue that was unsorted. The sequencing input was tumor-adjacent normal liver tissue. The source of these receptors is a man in his forties with primary liver carcinoma and hepatitis B virus infection.

To note about this clonotype: It may be a read error: a sequence one base away is much more abundant. The chain employs TRBV4-2 and TRBJ2-7, with TRBD1 matching over 7 bases. Germline V gene data show CDR1 as LGHNA and CDR2 as YNFKEQ. This CDR3 comprises 14 residues. CDR3 nucleotides: TGTGCCAGCAGCCAAGATCGAGGGGGCCACGAGCAGCACTTC. Its protein product is CASSQDRGGHEQHF.

On this clonotype: One end of the junction is discordant with germline, which a read error may explain. The CDR3: CATRASGRYEQHF. CDR3 in DNA: TGTGCCACTCGGGCTAGCGGGAGATACGAGCAGCACTTC. The rearrangement joins TRBV6-2 or TRBV6-3 to TRBJ2-7; 10 positions agree with TRBD2. Per germline, CDR1 MNHEY and CDR2 SVGEGT. The CDR3 spans 13 residues.

Notes on this clonotype: One end of the junction does not line up with germline, which may come from a read error. The chain carries TRBV12-3 or TRBV12-4 and TRBJ1-2; no clear D gene. This CDR3 region has 15 residues. Here the CDR3 reads CASSFSEVWRYGYTF. For the CDR3, the DNA is TGTGCCAGCAGTTTTTCTGAAGTTTGGAGGTATGGATACACCTTC.

The chain carries TRBV29-1 and TRBJ2-7; TRBD1 or TRBD2 may be the D gene (5 bases each). The CDR3 sequence is 12 residues long. Germline values: CDR1 SQVTM, CDR2 ANQGSEA. Deletions cut 8 bases from V and 6 bases from J, with 17 bases between. This CDR3 reads CSSEIGAGEQYF. The DNA for the CDR3 is TGCAGCTCTGAGATTGGGGCGGGCGAGCAGTACTTC.

This clonotype was counted once. A read error may explain this, as a much larger clone is one base away. The V call is TRBV6-5, the J call TRBJ2-5; 7 bases agree with TRBD1. Germline V lookup: CDR1 MNHEY, CDR2 SVGAGI. This CDR3 region has 14 residues. The J segment lost 3 bases and the V segment lost 7 bases, leaving 8 bases of the junction unmatched. The CDR3 sequence: CASTQQGWEETQYF. The CDR3 coding sequence is TGTGCCAGCACCCAACAGGGGTGGGAAGAGACCCAGTACTTC.

With regard to this clonotype: The CDR3 carries no conserved terminal phenylalanine or tryptophan, so it likely arises from a read error. The chain is built from TRBV7-9 and TRBJ2-7; 13 bases fit TRBD2. With 6 bases clipped from V and 2 bases from J, the junction kept 13 bases outside the gene matches. The CDR3 spans 18 residues. The germline gives CDR1 SEHNR, CDR2 FQNEAQ (reference sequence). This chain's CDR3 is CASRGGTSGNQRPYEQYI. The CDR3 DNA sequence: TGTGCCAGCAGGGGCGGGACTAGCGGGAACCAGCGTCCCTACGAGCAGTACATC.

Comment on this clonotype: At one end the junction does not follow the germline gene, possibly because of a read error. J is TRBJ2-1 and V is TRBV11-3; D ambiguous. The CDR3 is 13 residues long. The germline gives CDR1 SGHNT, CDR2 YENEEA. The CDR3 sequence is CTSSLVPVDEQFF. Here the CDR3 DNA reads TGTACCAGCAGCTTAGTGCCTGTGGATGAGCAGTTCTTC.

In regard to this clonotype: A read error may be the cause here, since a much bigger clone is one base away. The V gene is TRBV28, the J gene TRBJ2-1; D gene unclear. This CDR3 is built from 15 residues. Germline V gives CDR1 MDHEN, CDR2 SYDVKM. Trimming shortened V by 6 bases and J by 0 bases, and 12 bases separated the two germline ends. The CDR3 loop is CASSAPPSSYNEQFF. DNA for the CDR3: TGTGCCAGCAGCGCCCCTCCCAGCTCCTACAATGAGCAGTTCTTC.